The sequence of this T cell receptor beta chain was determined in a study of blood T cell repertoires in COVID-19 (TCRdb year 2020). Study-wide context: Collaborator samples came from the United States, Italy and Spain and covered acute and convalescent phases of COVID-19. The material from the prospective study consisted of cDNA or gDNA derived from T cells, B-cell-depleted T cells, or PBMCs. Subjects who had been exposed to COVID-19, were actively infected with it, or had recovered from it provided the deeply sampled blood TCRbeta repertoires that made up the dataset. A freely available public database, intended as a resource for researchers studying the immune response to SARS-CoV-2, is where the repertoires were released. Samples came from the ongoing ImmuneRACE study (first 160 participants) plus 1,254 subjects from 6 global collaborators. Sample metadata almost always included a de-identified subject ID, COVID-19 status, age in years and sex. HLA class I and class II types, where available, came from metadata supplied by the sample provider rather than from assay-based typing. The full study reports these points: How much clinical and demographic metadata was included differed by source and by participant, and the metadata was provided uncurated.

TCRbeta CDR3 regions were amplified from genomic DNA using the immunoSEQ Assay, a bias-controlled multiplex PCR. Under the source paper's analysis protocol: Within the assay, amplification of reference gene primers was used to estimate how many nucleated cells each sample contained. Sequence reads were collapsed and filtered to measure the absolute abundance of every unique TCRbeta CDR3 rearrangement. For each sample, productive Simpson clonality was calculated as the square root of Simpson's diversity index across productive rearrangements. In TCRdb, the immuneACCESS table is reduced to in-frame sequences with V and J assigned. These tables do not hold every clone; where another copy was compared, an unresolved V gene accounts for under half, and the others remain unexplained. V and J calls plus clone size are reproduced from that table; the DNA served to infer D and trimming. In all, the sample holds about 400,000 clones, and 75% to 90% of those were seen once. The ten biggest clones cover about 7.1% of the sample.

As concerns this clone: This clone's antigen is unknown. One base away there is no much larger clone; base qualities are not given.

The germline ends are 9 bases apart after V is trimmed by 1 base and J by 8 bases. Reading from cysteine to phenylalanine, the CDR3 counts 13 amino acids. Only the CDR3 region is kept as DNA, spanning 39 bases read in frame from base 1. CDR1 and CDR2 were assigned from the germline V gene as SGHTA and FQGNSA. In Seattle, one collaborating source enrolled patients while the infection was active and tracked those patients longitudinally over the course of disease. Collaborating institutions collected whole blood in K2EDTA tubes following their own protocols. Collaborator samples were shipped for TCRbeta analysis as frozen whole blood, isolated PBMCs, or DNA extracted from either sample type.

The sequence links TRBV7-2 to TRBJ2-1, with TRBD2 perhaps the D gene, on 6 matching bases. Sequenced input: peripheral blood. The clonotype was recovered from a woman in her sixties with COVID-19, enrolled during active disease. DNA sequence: TGTGCCAGCAGCTTAGGAGGCGGGGATGAGCAGTTCTTC. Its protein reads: CASSLGGGDEQFF.